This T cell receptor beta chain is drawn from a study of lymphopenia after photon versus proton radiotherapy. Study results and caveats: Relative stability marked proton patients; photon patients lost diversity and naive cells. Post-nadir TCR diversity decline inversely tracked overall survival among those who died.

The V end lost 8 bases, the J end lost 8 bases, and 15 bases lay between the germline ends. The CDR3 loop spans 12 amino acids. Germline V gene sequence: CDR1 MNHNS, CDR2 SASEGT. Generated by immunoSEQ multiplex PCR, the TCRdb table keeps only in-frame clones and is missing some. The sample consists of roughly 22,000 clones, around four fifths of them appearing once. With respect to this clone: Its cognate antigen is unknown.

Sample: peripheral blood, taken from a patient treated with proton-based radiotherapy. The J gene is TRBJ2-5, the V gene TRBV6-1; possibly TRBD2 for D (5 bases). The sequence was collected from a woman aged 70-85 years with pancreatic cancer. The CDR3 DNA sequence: TGTGCCAGCGAAGCTAGCTCGGGAACCCAGTACTTC. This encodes CASEASSGTQYF.